The T cell receptor beta chain under discussion was sequenced for a study of CD8 T cells in Susac syndrome. RNA, at roughly 0.5 to 1 ug, was reverse transcribed with random hexamers. TCRdb processed the immunoSEQ multiplex PCR reads anew with MiXCR; each CDR3 protein has one entry. The sample consists of approximately 110,000 distinct CDR3 sequences, around 96% of them appearing once. This CDR3 is 12 amino acids long. Material: CD4+ T cells from PBMCs. The TCR was taken from a human donor in good health. This sequence joins TRBV21-1 and TRBJ2-7; no DNA check was done on the table's D call, TRBD1. TRBV21-1 is a pseudogene. The CDR3 loop reads CARRTQVHEQYF. For the CDR3, the DNA is TGTGCCAGACGGACACAGGTACACGAGCAGTACTTC.